Listed below are T cell receptor beta chains from one sample, sequenced in a study of CXCR3-negative and CXCR3-positive naive CD8 T cells. TCRdb reworked the 5' RACE reads into one entry per CDR3 protein, no DNA. The table for this sample gives 100,000 to 150,000 distinct CDR3 sequences. The specimen sequenced was naive CXCR3- CD8+ T cells from blood. All receptors come from a human donor in good health. Some clones in this sample may be carry-over from other donors' samples. Both conserved end residues are part of each CDR3.

CSVQILGEQYF | TRBJ2-7 | TRBV29-1
CASSQTGYSNQPQHF | TRBJ1-5 | TRBV28
CASSPTHPRLGGQPQHF | TRBJ1-5 | TRBV28
CASSYVLPSSGANVLTF | TRBJ2-6 | TRBV6-5
CSVEDPGEWSTGELFF | TRBJ2-2 | TRBV29-1
CATSSSTQGITEAFF | TRBJ1-1 | TRBV24-1
CASSFEQETQYF | TRBJ2-5 | TRBV7-9
CASSDPRSMQYF | TRBJ2-7 | TRBV10-2
CASSQDHWGYGYTF | TRBJ1-2 | TRBV14
CASSGGTLGRNNEQFF | TRBJ2-1 | TRBV7-3
CASSREGLTNEQFF | TRBJ2-1 | TRBV28
CASSPSFPGNSGNTIYF | TRBJ1-3 | TRBV18
CASSKRPRTWGSPLHF | TRBJ1-6 | TRBV21-1
CASSLGSGARDTEAFF | TRBJ1-1 | TRBV5-1
CSARDIAGGQNTGELFF | TRBJ2-2 | TRBV20-1
CASSRDPDTQYF | TRBJ2-3 | TRBV7-9
CATGQGAEETQYF | TRBJ2-5 | TRBV25-1
CASSFTTNYGYTF | TRBJ1-2 | TRBV27
CASSMVGAGNQPQHF | TRBJ1-5 | TRBV19
CASSQGGGKDLYNEQFF | TRBJ2-1 | TRBV4-3
CASQTTGREGPNTEAFF | TRBJ1-1 | TRBV2
CSVEEGDRDEKLFF | TRBJ1-4 | TRBV29-1
CASSVSGGLFSYNEQLF | TRBJ2-1 | TRBV7-3
CASSLTSHGGTDTQYF | TRBJ2-3 | TRBV7-7
CASSETGMNTEAFF | TRBJ1-1 | TRBV2
CSARAQGRGTYEQYF | TRBJ2-7 | TRBV20-1
CASTRTGVAFF | TRBJ1-1 | TRBV5-5
CASSLLGEQYF | TRBJ2-7 | TRBV5-1
CASSLARGADTQYF | TRBJ2-3 | TRBV12-3/TRBV12-4
CASSVVVGAYEQYF | TRBJ2-7 | TRBV28
CASSASSGNEQFF | TRBJ2-1 | TRBV9
CASSSGTSGSLYEQYF | TRBJ2-7 | TRBV7-2
CSVEPGQGYQETQYF | TRBJ2-5 | TRBV29-1
CASSQESSGGALEQFF | TRBJ2-1 | TRBV4-1
CASSGTENTEAFF | TRBJ1-1 | TRBV6-2/TRBV6-3
CASSLNGINTDTQYF | TRBJ2-3 | TRBV7-3
CASRVSYNSPLHF | TRBJ1-6 | TRBV7-3
CASTSGREWYEQYF | TRBJ2-7 | TRBV6-5
CASSQSLAGSGETQYF | TRBJ2-5 | TRBV23-1
CSVEDWTGSLYEQYF | TRBJ2-7 | TRBV29-1
CASSLTERVSYEQYF | TRBJ2-7 | TRBV7-9
CASSLTGGRFTDTQYF | TRBJ2-3 | TRBV5-6
CASSELAGTNTGELFF | TRBJ2-2 | TRBV25-1
CASSPRDRPTPYNEQFF | TRBJ2-1 | TRBV28
CASTPSIRNQPQHF | TRBJ1-5 | TRBV27
CASSLFLERGEQYF | TRBJ2-7 | TRBV12-3/TRBV12-4
CASSLEGPGPYGYTF | TRBJ1-2 | TRBV5-1
CSVAEESTDTQYF | TRBJ2-3 | TRBV29-1
CASSHTGTGPYEQYF | TRBJ2-7 | TRBV4-2
CASSLGLRGDNEQFF | TRBJ2-1 | TRBV13
CASSSGSRELFF | TRBJ1-4 | TRBV6-2/TRBV6-3
CASSFGLLPVSGTDTQYF | TRBJ2-3 | TRBV12-3/TRBV12-4
CASSYLAGENIQYF | TRBJ2-4 | TRBV6-5
CASSLSAEQYF | TRBJ2-7 | TRBV7-9
CASSPIAPGWNEQFF | TRBJ2-1 | TRBV7-9